This TCR beta chain was documented in a study of blood T cell repertoires in COVID-19. Profiled with immunoSEQ multiplex PCR; TCRdb holds only in-frame clones, not every one. This sample carries roughly 250,000 clones, around 86% of them seen once, and the ten largest clones take 1.6%. The CDR3 extends over 12 amino acids. Germline CDR1 reads MDHEN; CDR2 reads SYDVKM. The germline V and J ends were trimmed by 10 bases and 8 bases, with 17 bases remaining between them. Participants had their cohort set by participant-reported clinical history. Among Cohort 3 donors, those recovered had two negative PCRs, clearance, or symptom resolution.

The sample was PBMCs or T cells enriched from blood (not recorded which). The chain employs TRBV28 and TRBJ1-2; the D is unclear. The source is a woman aged 45-65 years who had recovered from COVID-19. CDR3 region: CATRRERMGYTF. The CDR3 DNA is TGTGCCACCCGTCGTGAGAGAATGGGCTACACCTTC.